These 4 T cell receptor beta chains share one sample of origin, sequenced in a study of T cells in Graves' hyperthyroidism and ophthalmopathy. Authors of the study amplified TCR beta CDR3 regions from RNA transcripts. HTBI primers were the set used in a first-round RT-PCR of the TCR CDR3. TCRdb reanalysed the multiplex PCR reads using MiXCR and keeps one entry per CDR3 protein. The sample includes nearly 600,000 distinct CDR3 sequences, approximately 15% of them seen just once. Sequenced: blood. Receptor source: a young woman with Graves' ophthalmopathy.

The rearrangement links TRBV28 to TRBJ1-4; 7 bases line up with TRBD1. Germline assignment: CDR1 MDHEN and CDR2 SYDVKM. Trimming at V came to 6 bases and at J to 12 bases, leaving 13 bases not matched to a gene. The CDR3 runs 14 residues. CDR3 DNA sequence: TGTGCCAGCAGCACAGGGGCCGTGGGGGGGGAACTGTTTTTT. It translates to CASSTGAVGGELFF.

This clonotype has at least ten counts. V gene TRBV18 combines with J gene TRBJ1-1; maybe TRBD1 (5 bases). V gave up 0 bases and J gave up 8 bases, with 13 bases separating them. Looked up from germline, CDR1 is KGHSH and CDR2 is LQKENI. The CDR3 is 14 amino acids. The CDR3 coding sequence is TGTGCCAGCTCACCACCTCCAGGGCCCGGGGAAGCTTTCTTT. This sequence encodes CASSPPPGPGEAFF.

There are many counts of this clonotype. The V and J genes are TRBV7-3 and TRBJ1-1; D is possibly TRBD1 (5 bases). CDR1 is SGHTA, CDR2 FQGTGA, per germline. The V gene lost 5 bases and the J gene lost 4 bases, with 14 bases spanning the gap. This CDR3 spans 14 amino acids. CDR3 region: CASSRGGGSTEAFF. CDR3 bases: TGTGCCAGCAGCCGCGGTGGGGGTTCCACTGAAGCTTTCTTT.

This clonotype was detected only a few times. The chain recombines TRBV20-1 with TRBJ2-3; possibly TRBD1 or TRBD2 for D (6 bases each). This CDR3 spans 17 amino acids. V was clipped by 3 bases and J by 4 bases, with 23 bases between them. Germline lookup yields CDR1 DFQATT and CDR2 SNEGSKA (reference sequence). The CDR3 sequence is CSARVGGSPYSADTQYF. Here the CDR3 DNA reads TGCAGTGCTAGGGTGGGGGGCTCCCCATATTCGGCAGATACGCAGTATTTT.